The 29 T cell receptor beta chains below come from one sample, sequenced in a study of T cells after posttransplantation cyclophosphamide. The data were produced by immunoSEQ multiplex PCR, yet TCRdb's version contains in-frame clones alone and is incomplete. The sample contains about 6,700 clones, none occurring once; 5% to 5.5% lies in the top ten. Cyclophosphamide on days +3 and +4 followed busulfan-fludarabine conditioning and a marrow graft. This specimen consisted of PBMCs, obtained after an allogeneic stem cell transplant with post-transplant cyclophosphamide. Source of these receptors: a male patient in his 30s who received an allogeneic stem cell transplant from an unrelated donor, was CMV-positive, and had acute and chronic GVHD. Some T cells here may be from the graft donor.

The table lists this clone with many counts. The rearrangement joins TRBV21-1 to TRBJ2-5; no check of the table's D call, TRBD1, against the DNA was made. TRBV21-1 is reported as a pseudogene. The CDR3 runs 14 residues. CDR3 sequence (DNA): TGTGCCAGCAGCCTACAGGGAACGGGAGAGACCCAGTACTTC. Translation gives CASSLQGTGETQYF.

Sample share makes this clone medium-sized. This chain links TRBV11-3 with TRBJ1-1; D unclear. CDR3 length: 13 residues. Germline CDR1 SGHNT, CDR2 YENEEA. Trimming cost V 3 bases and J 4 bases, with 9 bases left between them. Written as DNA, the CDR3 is TGTGCCAGCAGCTTCGGGGAGGGCACTGAAGCTTTCTTT. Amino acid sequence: CASSFGEGTEAFF.

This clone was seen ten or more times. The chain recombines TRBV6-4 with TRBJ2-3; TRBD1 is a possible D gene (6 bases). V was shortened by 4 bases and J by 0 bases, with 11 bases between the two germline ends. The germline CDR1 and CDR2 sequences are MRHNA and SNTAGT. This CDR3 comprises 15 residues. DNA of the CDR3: TGTGCCAGCAGTGCCGACAGGACTAGCACAGATACGCAGTATTTT. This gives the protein CASSADRTSTDTQYF.

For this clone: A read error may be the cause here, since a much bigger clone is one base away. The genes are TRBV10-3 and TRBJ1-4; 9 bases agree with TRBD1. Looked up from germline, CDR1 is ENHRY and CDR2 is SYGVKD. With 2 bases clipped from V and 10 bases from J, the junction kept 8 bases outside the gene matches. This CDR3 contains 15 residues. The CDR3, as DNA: TGTGCCATCAGTGAGCAGGGACAGGGAGGGGGAAAACTGTTTTTT. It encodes CAISEQGQGGGKLFF.

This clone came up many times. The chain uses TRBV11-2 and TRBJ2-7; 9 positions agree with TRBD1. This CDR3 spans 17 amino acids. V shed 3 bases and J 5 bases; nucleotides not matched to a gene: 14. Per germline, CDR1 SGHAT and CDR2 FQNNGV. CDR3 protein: CASSFEGSTGGLDEQYF. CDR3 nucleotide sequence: TGTGCCAGCAGCTTCGAGGGATCGACAGGGGGGCTCGACGAGCAGTACTTC. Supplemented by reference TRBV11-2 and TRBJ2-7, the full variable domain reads EAGVAQSPRYKIIEKRQSVAFWCNPISGHATLYWYQQILGQGPKLLIQFQNNGVVDDSQLPKDRFSAERLKGVDSTLKIQPAKLEDSAVYLCASSFEGSTGGLDEQYFGPGTRLTVT.

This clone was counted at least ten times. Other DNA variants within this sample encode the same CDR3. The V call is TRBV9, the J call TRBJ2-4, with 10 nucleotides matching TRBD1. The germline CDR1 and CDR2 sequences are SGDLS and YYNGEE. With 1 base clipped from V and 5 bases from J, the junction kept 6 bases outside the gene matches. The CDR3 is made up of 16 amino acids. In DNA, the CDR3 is TGTGCCAGCAGCGTAAATCCCGGACAGGGGGAAAACATTCAGTACTTC. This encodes CASSVNPGQGENIQYF.

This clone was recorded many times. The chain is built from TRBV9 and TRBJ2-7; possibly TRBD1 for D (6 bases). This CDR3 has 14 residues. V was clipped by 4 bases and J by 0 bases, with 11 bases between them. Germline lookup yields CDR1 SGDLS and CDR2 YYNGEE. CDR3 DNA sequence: TGTGCCAGCAGCTTCGGACAGTCCTCCTACGAGCAGTACTTC. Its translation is CASSFGQSSYEQYF.

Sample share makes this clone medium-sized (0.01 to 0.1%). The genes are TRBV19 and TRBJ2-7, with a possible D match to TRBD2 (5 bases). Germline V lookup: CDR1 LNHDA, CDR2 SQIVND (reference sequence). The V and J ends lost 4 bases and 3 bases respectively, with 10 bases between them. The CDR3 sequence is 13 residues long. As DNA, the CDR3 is TGTGCCAGTAGTAACCGCCGGGACTACGAGCAGTACTTC. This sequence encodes CASSNRRDYEQYF. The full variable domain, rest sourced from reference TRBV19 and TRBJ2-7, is DGGITQSPKYLFRKEGQNVTLSCEQNLNHDAMYWYRQDPGQGLRLIYYSQIVNDFQKGDIAEGYSVSREKKESFPLTVTSAQKNPTAFYLCASSNRRDYEQYFGPGTRLTVT.

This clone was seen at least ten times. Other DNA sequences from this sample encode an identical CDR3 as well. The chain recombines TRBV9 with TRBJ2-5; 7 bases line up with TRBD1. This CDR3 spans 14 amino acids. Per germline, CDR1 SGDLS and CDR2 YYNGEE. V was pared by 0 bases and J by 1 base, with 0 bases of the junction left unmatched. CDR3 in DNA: TGTGCCAGCAGCGTAGACAGGGGCCAAGAGACCCAGTACTTC. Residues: CASSVDRGQETQYF.

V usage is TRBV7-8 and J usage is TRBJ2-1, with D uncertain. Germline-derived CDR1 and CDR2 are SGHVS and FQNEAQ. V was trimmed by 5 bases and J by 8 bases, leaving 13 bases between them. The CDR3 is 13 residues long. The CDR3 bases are TGTGCCAGCAGCCCCCCCCGCTCAGATGAGCAGTTCTTC. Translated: CASSPPRSDEQFF.

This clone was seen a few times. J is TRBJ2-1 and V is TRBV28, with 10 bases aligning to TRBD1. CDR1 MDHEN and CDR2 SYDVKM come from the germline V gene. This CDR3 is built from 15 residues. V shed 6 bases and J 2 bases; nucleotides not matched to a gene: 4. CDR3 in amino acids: CASRAGTGAYNEQFF. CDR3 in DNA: TGTGCCAGCAGAGCCGGGACAGGGGCCTACAATGAGCAGTTCTTC.

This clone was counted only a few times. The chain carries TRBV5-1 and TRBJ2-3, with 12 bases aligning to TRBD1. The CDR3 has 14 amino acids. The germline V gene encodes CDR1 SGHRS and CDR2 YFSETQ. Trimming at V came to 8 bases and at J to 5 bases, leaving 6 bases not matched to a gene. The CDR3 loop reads CASRRDRGQDTQYF. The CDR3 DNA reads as TGCGCCAGTCGCCGGGACAGGGGGCAAGATACGCAGTATTTT.

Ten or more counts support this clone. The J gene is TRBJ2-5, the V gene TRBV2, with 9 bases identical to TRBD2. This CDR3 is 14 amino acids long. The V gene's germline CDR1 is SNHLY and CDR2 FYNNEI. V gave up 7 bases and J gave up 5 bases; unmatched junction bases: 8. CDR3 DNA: TGTGCCAGCAAGGCGGGGGGGCCCGGTGAGACCCAGTACTTC. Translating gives CASKAGGPGETQYF. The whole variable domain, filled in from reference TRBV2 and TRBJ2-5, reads EPEVTQTPSHQVTQMGQEVILRCVPISNHLYFYWYRQILGQKVEFLVSFYNNEISEKSEIFDDQFSVERPDGSNFTLKIRSTKLEDSAMYFCASKAGGPGETQYFGPGTRLLVL.

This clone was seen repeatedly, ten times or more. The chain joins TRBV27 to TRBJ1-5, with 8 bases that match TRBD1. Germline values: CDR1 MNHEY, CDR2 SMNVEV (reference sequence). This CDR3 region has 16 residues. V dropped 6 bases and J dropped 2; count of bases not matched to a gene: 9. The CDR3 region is CASSGVGQGGNQPQHF. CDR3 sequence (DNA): TGTGCCAGCAGCGGGGTCGGACAGGGTGGCAATCAGCCCCAGCATTTT.

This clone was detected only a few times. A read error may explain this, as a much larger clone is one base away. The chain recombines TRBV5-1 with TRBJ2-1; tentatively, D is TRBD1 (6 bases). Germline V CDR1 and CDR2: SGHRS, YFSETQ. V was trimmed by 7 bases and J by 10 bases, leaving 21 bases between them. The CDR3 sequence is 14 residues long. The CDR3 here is CASGVETGFREQFF. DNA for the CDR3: TGCGCCAGCGGCGTGGAGACAGGTTTTCGGGAGCAGTTCTTC. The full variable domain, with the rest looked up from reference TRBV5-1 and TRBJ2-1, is KAGVTQTPRYLIKTRGQQVTLSCSPISGHRSVSWYQQTPGQGLQFLFEYFSETQRNKGNFPGRFSGRQFSNSRSEMNVSTLELGDSALYLCASGVETGFREQFFGPGTRLTVL.

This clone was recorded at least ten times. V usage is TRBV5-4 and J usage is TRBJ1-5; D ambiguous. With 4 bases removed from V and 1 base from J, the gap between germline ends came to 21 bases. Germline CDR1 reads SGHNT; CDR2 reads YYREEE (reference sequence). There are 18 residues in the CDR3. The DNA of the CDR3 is TGTGCCAGCAGCCCACCAGGACTTTATATAGCGAGCAATCAGCCCCAGCATTTT. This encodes CASSPPGLYIASNQPQHF.

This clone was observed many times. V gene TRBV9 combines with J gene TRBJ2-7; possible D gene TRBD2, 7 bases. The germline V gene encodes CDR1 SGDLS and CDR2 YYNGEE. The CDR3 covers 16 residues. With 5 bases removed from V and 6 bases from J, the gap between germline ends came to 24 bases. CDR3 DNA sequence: TGTGCCAGCAGTAGGTGGGGGGGCCCTCAAGGATCCGAGCAGTACTTC. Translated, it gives CASSRWGGPQGSEQYF.

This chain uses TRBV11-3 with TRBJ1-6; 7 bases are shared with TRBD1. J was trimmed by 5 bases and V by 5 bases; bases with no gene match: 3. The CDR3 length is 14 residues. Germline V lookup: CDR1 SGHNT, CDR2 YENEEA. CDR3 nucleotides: TGTGCCAGCAGCCTCAGGGGGGATAATTCACCCCTCCACTTT. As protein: CASSLRGDNSPLHF.

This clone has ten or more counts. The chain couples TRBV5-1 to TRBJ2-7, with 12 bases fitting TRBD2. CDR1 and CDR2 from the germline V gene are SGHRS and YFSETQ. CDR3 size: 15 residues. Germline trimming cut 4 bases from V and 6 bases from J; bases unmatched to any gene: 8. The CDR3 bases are TGCGCCAGCAGCCCGGGACTAGCGGGCGTCGGCGAGCAGTACTTC. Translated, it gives CASSPGLAGVGEQYF.

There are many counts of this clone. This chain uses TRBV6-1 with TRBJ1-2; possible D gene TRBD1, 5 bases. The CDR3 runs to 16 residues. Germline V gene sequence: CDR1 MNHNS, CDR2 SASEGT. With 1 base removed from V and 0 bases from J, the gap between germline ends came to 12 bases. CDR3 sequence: CASSEEAGLANYGYTF. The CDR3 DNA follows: TGTGCCAGCAGTGAAGAGGCAGGGCTAGCTAACTATGGCTACACCTTC.

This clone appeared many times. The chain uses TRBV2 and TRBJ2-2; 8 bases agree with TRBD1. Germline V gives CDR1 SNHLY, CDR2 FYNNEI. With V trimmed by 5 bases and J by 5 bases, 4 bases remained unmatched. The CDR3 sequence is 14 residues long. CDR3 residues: CASSPDRETGELFF. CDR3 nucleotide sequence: TGTGCCAGCAGTCCGGACAGGGAGACCGGGGAGCTGTTTTTT.

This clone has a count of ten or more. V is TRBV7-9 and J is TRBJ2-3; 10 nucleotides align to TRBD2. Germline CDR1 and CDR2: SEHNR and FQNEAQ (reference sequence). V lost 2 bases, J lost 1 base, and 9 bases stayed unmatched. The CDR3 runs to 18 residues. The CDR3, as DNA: TGTGCCAGCAGCTTAACTGGGTCTAGCGGGAGCGGCACAGATACGCAGTATTTT. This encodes CASSLTGSSGSGTDTQYF.

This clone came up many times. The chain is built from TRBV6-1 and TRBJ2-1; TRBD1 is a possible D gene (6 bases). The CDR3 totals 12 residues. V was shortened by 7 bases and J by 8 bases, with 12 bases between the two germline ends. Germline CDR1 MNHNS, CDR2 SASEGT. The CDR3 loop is CASIPQGHEQFF. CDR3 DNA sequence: TGTGCCAGCATCCCACAGGGCCATGAGCAGTTCTTC.

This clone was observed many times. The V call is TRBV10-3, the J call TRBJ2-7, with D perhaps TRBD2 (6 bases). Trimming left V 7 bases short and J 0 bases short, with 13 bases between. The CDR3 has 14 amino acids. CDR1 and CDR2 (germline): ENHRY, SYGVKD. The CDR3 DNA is TGTGCCATCAAAGGGACTTTTCTCTCCTACGAGCAGTACTTC. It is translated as CAIKGTFLSYEQYF.

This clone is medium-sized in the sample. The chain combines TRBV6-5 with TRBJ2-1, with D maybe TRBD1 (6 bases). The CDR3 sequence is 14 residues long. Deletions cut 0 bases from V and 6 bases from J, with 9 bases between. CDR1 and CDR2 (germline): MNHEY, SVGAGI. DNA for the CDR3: TGTGCCAGCAGTTACTCTGGCAGGGGCAATGAGCAGTTCTTC. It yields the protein CASSYSGRGNEQFF.

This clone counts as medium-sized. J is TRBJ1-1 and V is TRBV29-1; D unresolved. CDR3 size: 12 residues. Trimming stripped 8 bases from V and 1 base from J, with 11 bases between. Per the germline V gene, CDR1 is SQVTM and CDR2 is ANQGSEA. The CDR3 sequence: CSHSSGNTEAFF. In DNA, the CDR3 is TGCAGCCATTCTTCAGGGAACACTGAAGCTTTCTTT.

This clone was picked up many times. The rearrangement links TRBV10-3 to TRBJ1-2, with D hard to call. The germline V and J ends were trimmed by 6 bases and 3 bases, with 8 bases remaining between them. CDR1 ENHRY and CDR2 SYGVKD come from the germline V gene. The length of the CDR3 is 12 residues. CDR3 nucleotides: TGTGCCATCAGGGAGGGAGACTATGGCTACACCTTC. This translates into CAIREGDYGYTF.

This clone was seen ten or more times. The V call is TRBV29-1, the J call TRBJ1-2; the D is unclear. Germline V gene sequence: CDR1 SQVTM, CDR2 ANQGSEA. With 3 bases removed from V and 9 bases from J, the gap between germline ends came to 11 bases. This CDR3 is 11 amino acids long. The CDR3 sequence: CSVEVGMSYTF. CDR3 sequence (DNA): TGCAGCGTTGAGGTGGGCATGAGCTACACCTTC.

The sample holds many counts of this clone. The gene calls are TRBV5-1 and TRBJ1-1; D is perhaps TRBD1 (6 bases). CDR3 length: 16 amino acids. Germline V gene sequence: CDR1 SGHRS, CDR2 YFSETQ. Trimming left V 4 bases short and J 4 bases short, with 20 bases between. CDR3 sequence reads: CASSPEWGLVGTEAFF. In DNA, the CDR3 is TGCGCCAGCAGCCCCGAATGGGGGCTGGTTGGCACTGAAGCTTTCTTT.